This TCR beta chain emerged from a study of CD8 T cells in ankylosing spondylitis. This CDR3 has 21 residues. Per germline, CDR1 MNHEY and CDR2 SMNVEV (reference sequence). The V end lost 3 bases, the J end lost 0 bases, and 28 bases lay between the germline ends. General study points: Ankylosing spondylitis blood appeared to be characterized by a TCR beta motif of roughly eight highly homologous variants.

This clonotype came up a few times. Antigen: not known. In TCRdb, the 5' RACE reads were re-called with MiXCR into one record per CDR3 protein. The table records some 350,000 distinct CDR3 sequences, roughly 14% of them present only once. The clonotype originates from a male donor with ankylosing spondylitis or in good health (not recorded which). The genes are TRBV27 and TRBJ2-3; weak D call: TRBD2 (7 bases). Sequencing was done on a sample of blood, either unsorted or a sorted T cell fraction (not recorded which). DNA for the CDR3: TGTGCCAGCAGTTTCCTACTAGGGGGGGGCTCATCAAGAACTAGCACAGATACGCAGTATTTT. Its protein is CASSFLLGGGSSRTSTDTQYF.